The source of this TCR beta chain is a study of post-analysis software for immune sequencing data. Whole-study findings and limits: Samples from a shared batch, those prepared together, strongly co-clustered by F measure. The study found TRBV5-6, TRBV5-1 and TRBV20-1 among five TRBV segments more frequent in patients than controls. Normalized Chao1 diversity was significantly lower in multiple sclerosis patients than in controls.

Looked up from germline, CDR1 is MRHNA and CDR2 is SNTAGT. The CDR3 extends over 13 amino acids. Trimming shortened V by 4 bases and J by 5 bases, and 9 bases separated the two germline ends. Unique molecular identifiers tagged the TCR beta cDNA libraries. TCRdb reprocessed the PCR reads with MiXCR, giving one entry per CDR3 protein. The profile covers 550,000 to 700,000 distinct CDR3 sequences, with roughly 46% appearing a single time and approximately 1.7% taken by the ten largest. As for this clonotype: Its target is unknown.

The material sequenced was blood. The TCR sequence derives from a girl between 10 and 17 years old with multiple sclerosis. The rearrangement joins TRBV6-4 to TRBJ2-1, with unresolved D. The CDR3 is CASSVRADNEQFF. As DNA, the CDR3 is TGTGCCAGCAGTGTAAGAGCCGACAATGAGCAGTTCTTC.